This T cell receptor (beta chain) is from a study of Ad26.COV2.S vaccination and SARS-CoV-2 variants. For the study at large: As a participant in COV1001, the donor was in the Ad26.COV2.S trial arm. Each vaccinee took Ad26.COV2.S intramuscularly, once or twice 56 days apart.

Trimming removed 5 bases from V and 1 base from J, with 14 bases in between. The CDR3 covers 14 residues. Germline loops: CDR1 SQVTM, CDR2 ANQGSEA. Sequencing used immunoSEQ multiplex PCR; TCRdb keeps in-frame clones, though not all of them. The sample gives about 390,000 clones, about 90% of which show up once; around 1.7% is in the top ten. As for treatment: approximately 18 received Ad26.COV2.S at low or high dose, single or two shots; about five received placebo; per-sample allocation not given. Specimens were obtained on day 63 following the first vaccine or placebo injection. This vaccine is an Ad26 vector that expresses the Wuhan-strain SARS-CoV-2 spike.

The chain couples TRBV29-1 to TRBJ1-1; possible D gene TRBD1, 5 bases. The sample here was peripheral blood, taken in a trial of Ad26.COV2.S vaccine versus placebo. This receptor was taken from a person between 18 and 59 years old who received the Ad26.COV2.S COVID-19 vaccine or a placebo. CDR3 loop: CSVKEGTKNTEAFF. For the CDR3, the DNA is TGCAGCGTTAAGGAGGGGACGAAGAACACTGAAGCTTTCTTT. Full variable domain (remainder filled in from reference TRBV29-1 and TRBJ1-1): SAVISQKPSRDICQRGTSLTIQCQVDSQVTMMFWYRQQPGQSLTLIATANQGSEATYESGFVIDKFPISRPNLTFSTLTVSNMSPEDSSIYLCSVKEGTKNTEAFFGQGTRLTVV.